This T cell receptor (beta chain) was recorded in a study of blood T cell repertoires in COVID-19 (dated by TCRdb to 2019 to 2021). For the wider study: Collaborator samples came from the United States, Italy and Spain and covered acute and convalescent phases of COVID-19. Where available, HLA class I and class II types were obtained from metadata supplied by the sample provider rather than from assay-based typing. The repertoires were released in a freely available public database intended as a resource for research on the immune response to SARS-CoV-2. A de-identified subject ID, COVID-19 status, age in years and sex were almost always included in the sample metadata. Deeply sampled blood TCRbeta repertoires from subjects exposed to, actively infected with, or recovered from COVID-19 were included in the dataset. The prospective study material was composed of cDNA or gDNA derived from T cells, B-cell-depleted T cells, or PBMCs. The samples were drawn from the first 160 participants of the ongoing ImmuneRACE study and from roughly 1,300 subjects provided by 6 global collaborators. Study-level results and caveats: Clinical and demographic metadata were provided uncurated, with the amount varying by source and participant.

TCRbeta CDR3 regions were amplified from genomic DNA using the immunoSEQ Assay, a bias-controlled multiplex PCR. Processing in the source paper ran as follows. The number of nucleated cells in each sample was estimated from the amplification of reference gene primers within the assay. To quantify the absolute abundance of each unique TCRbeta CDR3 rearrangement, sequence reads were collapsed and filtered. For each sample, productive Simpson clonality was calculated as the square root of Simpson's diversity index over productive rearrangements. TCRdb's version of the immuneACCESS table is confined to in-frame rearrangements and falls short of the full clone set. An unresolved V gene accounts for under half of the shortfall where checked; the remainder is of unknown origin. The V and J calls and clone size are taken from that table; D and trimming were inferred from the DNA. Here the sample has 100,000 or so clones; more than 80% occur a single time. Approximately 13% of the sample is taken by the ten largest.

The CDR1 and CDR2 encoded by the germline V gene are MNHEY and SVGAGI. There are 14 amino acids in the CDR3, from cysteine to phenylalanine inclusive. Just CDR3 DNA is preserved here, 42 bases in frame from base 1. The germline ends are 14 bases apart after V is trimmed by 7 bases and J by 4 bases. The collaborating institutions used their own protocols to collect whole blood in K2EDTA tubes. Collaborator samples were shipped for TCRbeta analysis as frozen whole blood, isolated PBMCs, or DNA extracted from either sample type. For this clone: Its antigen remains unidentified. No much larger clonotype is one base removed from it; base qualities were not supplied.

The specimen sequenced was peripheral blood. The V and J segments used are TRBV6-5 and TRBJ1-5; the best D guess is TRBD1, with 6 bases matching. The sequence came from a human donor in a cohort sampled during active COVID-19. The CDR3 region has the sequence CASKSQGKNQPQHF. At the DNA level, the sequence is TGTGCCAGCAAAAGCCAGGGGAAAAATCAGCCCCAGCATTTT.